The 10 T cell receptor beta chains presented below share a single source sample, sequenced in a study of T cell responses to AZD1222 COVID-19 vaccine. Using immunoSEQ multiplex PCR, the repertoire was profiled, and TCRdb retains in-frame clones only, with some absent. This sample has 100,000 to 150,000 clones, with about 89% found just once. The input for sequencing was peripheral blood, taken on day 0 of AZD1222 vaccination. All receptors derive from an adult in good health.

V and J are TRBV24-1 and TRBJ1-2; possibly TRBD1 for D (5 bases). CDR1 and CDR2 from the germline V gene are KGHDR and SFDVKD. V was cut by 12 bases and J by 0 bases, with 13 bases left in between. CDR3 length: 13 amino acids. The chain's CDR3 is CAPPVRANYGYTF. The CDR3 DNA reads as TGTGCCCCCCCGGTCAGGGCTAACTATGGCTACACCTTC.

V and J are TRBV7-2 and TRBJ1-3; perhaps TRBD1 as D (5 bases). In germline, CDR1 is SGHTA, CDR2 FQGNSA. The CDR3 totals 13 residues. Trimming left V 7 bases short and J 2 bases short, with 9 bases between. The CDR3, as DNA: TGTGCCAGCACCCGCAGGGCTGGAAACACCATATATTTT. The encoded protein is CASTRRAGNTIYF.

The rearrangement links TRBV7-9 to TRBJ1-1, with 7 positions matching TRBD1. CDR3 length equals 14 residues. V dropped 1 base and J dropped 11; count of bases not matched to a gene: 10. Germline V CDR1 and CDR2: SEHNR, FQNEAQ (reference sequence). The CDR3 sequence is CASSLVFAGGEAFF. CDR3 coding DNA: TGTGCCAGCAGCTTAGTTTTTGCAGGGGGTGAGGCTTTCTTT.

CDR3 sequence: CASQNPGISNQPQHF. CDR3 DNA sequence: TGTGCCAGCCAGAACCCAGGGATCAGCAATCAGCCCCAGCATTTT. The chain uses TRBV6-5 and TRBJ1-5, with D possibly matching TRBD1 (5 bases). Per germline, CDR1 MNHEY and CDR2 SVGAGI. V was trimmed by 8 bases and J by 1 base, leaving 15 bases between them. The CDR3 loop spans 15 amino acids.

Concerning this clone itself: Other DNA variants within this sample encode the same CDR3. V and J are TRBV5-1 and TRBJ2-5, with D tentatively TRBD2 (6 bases). CDR1 is SGHRS and CDR2 is YFSETQ in the germline V gene. V lost 0 bases and J lost 5, with 8 bases in between. The CDR3 is 13 residues long. CDR3 in DNA: TGCGCCAGCAGCTTGGGGAGGGTTGAGACCCAGTACTTC. This translates into CASSLGRVETQYF.

In DNA form, the CDR3 reads TGTGCCAGCAGCCCCCGGGGGAGCACAGATACGCAGTATTTT. Protein: CASSPRGSTDTQYF. The chain has TRBV7-2 and TRBJ2-3, with D perhaps matching TRBD2 (6 bases). The V gene lost 5 bases and the J gene lost 0 bases, with 9 bases spanning the gap. Looked up from germline, CDR1 is SGHTA and CDR2 is FQGNSA. The CDR3 runs to 14 residues.

J is TRBJ1-2 and V is TRBV5-1, with D unclear. The CDR3 length is 17 residues. The ends were cut back, 0 bases at V and 0 bases at J, with 15 bases in the middle. Germline assignment: CDR1 SGHRS and CDR2 YFSETQ. In DNA form, the CDR3 reads TGCGCCAGCAGCTTGGAAGTATCGGGAGTTACTAACTATGGCTACACCTTC. It encodes CASSLEVSGVTNYGYTF.

This chain joins TRBV6-5 and TRBJ1-5; 7 bases map to TRBD1. CDR3 length: 16 residues. V gave up 0 bases and J gave up 5 bases; unmatched junction bases: 7. Germline V gives CDR1 MNHEY, CDR2 SVGAGI. CDR3 loop: CASSYSTGEPHQPQHF. The CDR3 region has the DNA TGTGCCAGCAGTTACTCTACAGGGGAGCCCCATCAGCCCCAGCATTTT.

The CDR3 sequence is CASSLEGGEQPQHF. CDR3 sequence (DNA): TGTGCCAGCAGCTTGGAAGGGGGAGAACAGCCCCAGCATTTT. This chain uses TRBV5-8 with TRBJ1-5; possible D gene TRBD1, 6 bases. Looked up from germline, CDR1 is SGHTS and CDR2 is YDEGEE. The CDR3 is made up of 14 amino acids. The V and J ends lost 0 bases and 7 bases respectively, with 11 bases between them.

The rearrangement uses TRBV6-2 or TRBV6-3 and TRBJ2-1, with 7 positions matching TRBD2. The V and J ends lost 4 bases and 8 bases, in that order; junction bases with no gene match: 17. The germline gives CDR1 MNHEY, CDR2 SVGEGT. This CDR3 has 17 residues. CDR3 loop: CASSSPSSGTRLYEQFF. CDR3 DNA sequence: TGTGCCAGCAGTTCACCCTCCAGCGGGACGAGGCTATATGAGCAGTTCTTC.